Sequencing of this T cell receptor (beta chain) was carried out in a study of blood T cell repertoires in COVID-19. Study at large: From T cells, B-cell-depleted T cells, or PBMCs came the material, which was cDNA or gDNA.

The germline V gene encodes CDR1 GTSNPN and CDR2 SVGIG (reference sequence). V gave up 1 base and J gave up 0 bases, with 9 bases separating them. The CDR3 length is 14 residues. In the authors' workflow: Reference gene primer amplification gave estimated nucleated cell counts. This table comes from immunoSEQ multiplex PCR, and its TCRdb copy is limited to in-frame clones, with some not included. V and J calls and clone size are copied from that table; D and trimming were computed from the DNA. Altogether some 390,000 clones are present, approximately 86% being singletons, with the ten largest covering around 3%.

The sequenced sample consisted of peripheral blood. The J gene is TRBJ1-2, the V gene TRBV30, with D uncertain. This receptor was taken from a human donor in a cohort sampled during active COVID-19. CDR3 DNA sequence: TGTGCCTGGAGTGCGCCAGAAACTAACTATGGCTACACCTTC. It codes for CAWSAPETNYGYTF.